A single T cell receptor (beta chain) is shown here with its context. How the authors handled the data: Reference gene primer amplification yielded estimated nucleated cell counts. Clones were read by immunoSEQ multiplex PCR, and TCRdb kept only the in-frame ones, dropping some. V and J calls and clone size are copied from that table; D and trimming were computed from the DNA. The top ten clones hold 9.5% to 15% of a sample with 250,000 to 350,000 clones, about 89% of them seen once. This specimen comes from a study of blood T cell repertoires in COVID-19. Study as a whole: PBMCs, B-cell-depleted T cells, or T cells provided the cDNA or gDNA that made up the material.

The ends lost 4 bases at V and 5 bases at J; junction bases unmatched: 14. Germline loops: CDR1 SGHRS, CDR2 YFSETQ. The CDR3 is 16 amino acids. The receptor was derived from a woman aged 55 to 70 with acute or convalescent COVID-19. The V gene is TRBV5-1, the J gene TRBJ1-1; 7 positions match TRBD1. Sequenced input: peripheral blood. The CDR3 loop reads CASSKGARDLETEAFF. As DNA, the CDR3 is TGCGCCAGCAGCAAGGGGGCGCGGGATTTGGAGACTGAAGCTTTCTTT.